The rows below give T cell receptor beta chains drawn from one sample of a study of identical twins. Using its own MiXCR run on the 5' RACE reads, TCRdb lists one record per CDR3 protein. In the table there are 600,000 to 850,000 distinct CDR3 sequences, roughly 20% of which are singletons. The data were also submitted as part of a second study, on T cells expressing NK-cell markers.

Sequences were obtained from PBMCs. The receptors were gathered from a woman younger than 35 in good health. Each CDR3 is given with its conserved first and last residue. The order of the fields is CDR3 DNA, CDR3 protein, D gene, V gene, J gene, clone size. D genes are given only for firm matches. Size tells how often a clone was seen (once, few, many) or the class of an expanded clone, and some rows leave it out.

cdr3_nt: TGTGCCAGCAGTTTTGACTGGGCCAATGAGCAGTTCTTC; cdr3_aa: CASSFDWANEQFF; d_call: .; v_call: TRBV27; j_call: TRBJ2-1; clone_size: few
cdr3_nt: TGCGCCAGCAGCTCCCAAGATGACACTGAAGCTTTCTTT; cdr3_aa: CASSSQDDTEAFF; d_call: .; v_call: TRBV5-1; j_call: TRBJ1-1; clone_size: many
cdr3_nt: TGTGCCAGCAGCCAAGTACCAGGGCCGGATACGCAGTATTTT; cdr3_aa: CASSQVPGPDTQYF; d_call: .; v_call: TRBV3-1; j_call: TRBJ2-3; clone_size: .
cdr3_nt: TGTGCCAGCAGCAAATTACAGGTCCCCTACGAGCAGTACTTC; cdr3_aa: CASSKLQVPYEQYF; d_call: .; v_call: TRBV7-8; j_call: TRBJ2-7; clone_size: few
cdr3_nt: TGTGCCAGCAGTGAACCGGGGATCCATGAGCAGTTCTTC; cdr3_aa: CASSEPGIHEQFF; d_call: .; v_call: TRBV25-1; j_call: TRBJ2-1; clone_size: .
cdr3_nt: TGTGCCAGCAATCCCCTGAGGGGCTCTGGGGCCAACGTCCTGACTTTC; cdr3_aa: CASNPLRGSGANVLTF; d_call: .; v_call: TRBV7-9; j_call: TRBJ2-6; clone_size: few
cdr3_nt: TGTGCCAGCAGGCCGACTAGCGGGGCTATCACAGATACGCAGTATTTT; cdr3_aa: CASRPTSGAITDTQYF; d_call: TRBD2; v_call: TRBV12-3/TRBV12-4; j_call: TRBJ2-3; clone_size: few
cdr3_nt: TGTGCCAGCAGCTTATCCGCGGGAAACGGTCAGCCCCAGCATTTT; cdr3_aa: CASSLSAGNGQPQHF; d_call: .; v_call: TRBV7-6; j_call: TRBJ1-5; clone_size: .
cdr3_nt: TGTGCCAGCAGCTTAGAGGCGGCTAGCAGGAACAATGAGCAGTTCTTC; cdr3_aa: CASSLEAASRNNEQFF; d_call: .; v_call: TRBV7-6; j_call: TRBJ2-1; clone_size: few
cdr3_nt: TGTGCCAGCAGCCACGCCCTAGCGGGAGTCTACAATGAGCAGTTCTTC; cdr3_aa: CASSHALAGVYNEQFF; d_call: TRBD2; v_call: TRBV3-1; j_call: TRBJ2-1; clone_size: .
cdr3_nt: TGTGCCAGCAGTTGGAACAATGAGCAGTTCTTC; cdr3_aa: CASSWNNEQFF; d_call: .; v_call: TRBV6-5; j_call: TRBJ2-1; clone_size: .
cdr3_nt: TGTGCCAGCAGCTCACCCTCCAGCGGGAGGGCCTACAATGAGCAGTTCTTC; cdr3_aa: CASSSPSSGRAYNEQFF; d_call: TRBD2; v_call: TRBV7-9; j_call: TRBJ2-1; clone_size: once
cdr3_nt: TGTGCCAGCAGTTTATTGGGACTGGACTACAATGAGCAGTTCTTC; cdr3_aa: CASSLLGLDYNEQFF; d_call: .; v_call: TRBV12-3/TRBV12-4; j_call: TRBJ2-1; clone_size: few
cdr3_nt: TGCAGTGCTAGAGATCGGGGCCACCAGTACGAGCAGTACTTC; cdr3_aa: CSARDRGHQYEQYF; d_call: .; v_call: TRBV20-1; j_call: TRBJ2-7; clone_size: .
cdr3_nt: TGTGCCAGCAGTGCATCCCTCGATGAAAAACTGTTTTTT; cdr3_aa: CASSASLDEKLFF; d_call: .; v_call: TRBV6-1; j_call: TRBJ1-4; clone_size: few
cdr3_nt: TGTGCCATCAGTGATCCTAGCGGGAGCGATGAGCAGTTCTTC; cdr3_aa: CAISDPSGSDEQFF; d_call: TRBD2; v_call: TRBV10-3; j_call: TRBJ2-1; clone_size: .
cdr3_nt: TGTGCCAGCAAACCGAGGGCTACCTACGAGCAGTACTTC; cdr3_aa: CASKPRATYEQYF; d_call: .; v_call: TRBV7-8; j_call: TRBJ2-7; clone_size: many
cdr3_nt: TGCAGTGCTAGGGCGGGAGGGGAGGGCGAGCAGTTCTTC; cdr3_aa: CSARAGGEGEQFF; d_call: TRBD2; v_call: TRBV20-1; j_call: TRBJ2-1; clone_size: .
cdr3_nt: TGTGCCAGCAGCCTGACCCCGGGATTATCACCCCTCCACTTT; cdr3_aa: CASSLTPGLSPLHF; d_call: .; v_call: TRBV7-2; j_call: TRBJ1-6; clone_size: few
cdr3_nt: TGTGCCAGCAGTTACGGGACTAGCGGGTTCACCTACGAGCAGTACTTC; cdr3_aa: CASSYGTSGFTYEQYF; d_call: TRBD2; v_call: TRBV6-2/TRBV6-3; j_call: TRBJ2-7; clone_size: .
cdr3_nt: TGTGCCAGCAGCCCCGGGGGGGGTAAAGCTTTCTTT; cdr3_aa: CASSPGGGKAFF; d_call: .; v_call: TRBV5-6; j_call: TRBJ1-1; clone_size: few
cdr3_nt: TGTGCCAGCAGCTTAGGTCCGTCTCAAGAGACCCAGTACTTC; cdr3_aa: CASSLGPSQETQYF; d_call: .; v_call: TRBV7-2; j_call: TRBJ2-5; clone_size: .
cdr3_nt: TGCGCCAGCAGTGCGGGGGGTATGGAGACCCAGTACTTC; cdr3_aa: CASSAGGMETQYF; d_call: TRBD2; v_call: TRBV10-1; j_call: TRBJ2-5; clone_size: .
cdr3_nt: TGTGCCAGCAGCTTAGTAGCGGGAGGTGGCATTAAGTACTTC; cdr3_aa: CASSLVAGGGIKYF; d_call: TRBD2; v_call: TRBV7-8; j_call: TRBJ2-4; clone_size: once
cdr3_nt: TGCGCCAGCAGCTTTCAGGGGGCCCGGACCGGGGAGCTGTTTTTT; cdr3_aa: CASSFQGARTGELFF; d_call: TRBD1; v_call: TRBV5-1; j_call: TRBJ2-2; clone_size: .
cdr3_nt: TGTGCCATCAACCACGGACTAGCGGGAACAGATACGCAGTATTTT; cdr3_aa: CAINHGLAGTDTQYF; d_call: TRBD2; v_call: TRBV12-3/TRBV12-4; j_call: TRBJ2-3; clone_size: few
cdr3_nt: TGCAGTGCTAGTTTAGGGCCCTCGACCCAGTACTTC; cdr3_aa: CSASLGPSTQYF; d_call: .; v_call: TRBV20-1; j_call: TRBJ2-5; clone_size: .
cdr3_nt: TGTGCCAGCAGCTCCTCGGGCCTTTGGGGGGGTCCGCTGAGCACTGAAGCTTTCTTT; cdr3_aa: CASSSSGLWGGPLSTEAFF; d_call: .; v_call: TRBV12-3/TRBV12-4; j_call: TRBJ1-1; clone_size: few
cdr3_nt: TGCAGCGGTAGCGGGAGGGCCGTGGGGGAGACCCAGTACTTC; cdr3_aa: CSGSGRAVGETQYF; d_call: TRBD2; v_call: TRBV29-1; j_call: TRBJ2-5; clone_size: .
cdr3_nt: TGCAGCGTGGGGTGGACAGGGCAAGGGGACGAGCAGTACTTC; cdr3_aa: CSVGWTGQGDEQYF; d_call: TRBD1; v_call: TRBV29-1; j_call: TRBJ2-7; clone_size: .
cdr3_nt: TGCGCCAGCAGCTTGCAGGGGGAGGTGTCACCCCTCCACTTT; cdr3_aa: CASSLQGEVSPLHF; d_call: TRBD1; v_call: TRBV5-1; j_call: TRBJ1-6; clone_size: few
cdr3_nt: TGTGCCAGCAGCCTGCCGGGACAGGGGGCCCTAGGTGAGCAGTTCTTC; cdr3_aa: CASSLPGQGALGEQFF; d_call: TRBD1; v_call: TRBV5-4; j_call: TRBJ2-1; clone_size: .
cdr3_nt: TGTGCCAGCAGTAGCCCTAGCACAGATACGCAGTATTTT; cdr3_aa: CASSSPSTDTQYF; d_call: .; v_call: TRBV5-1; j_call: TRBJ2-3; clone_size: many
cdr3_nt: TGCAGTGCTAGAGAGTCTTACCCGACTGAAGCTTTCTTT; cdr3_aa: CSARESYPTEAFF; d_call: .; v_call: TRBV20-1; j_call: TRBJ1-1; clone_size: many
cdr3_nt: TGCGCCAGCAGTGGGACAGGGGACCTCCGGACTGAGCAGTTCTTC; cdr3_aa: CASSGTGDLRTEQFF; d_call: TRBD1; v_call: TRBV5-1; j_call: TRBJ2-1; clone_size: many
cdr3_nt: TGTGCCAGCAGTAGCCGGTGGGGGACTAGCGGGGCACCACGGGAGACCCAGTACTTC; cdr3_aa: CASSSRWGTSGAPRETQYF; d_call: TRBD2; v_call: TRBV12-3/TRBV12-4; j_call: TRBJ2-5; clone_size: .
cdr3_nt: TGCAGTGCTTGGACTAGCGCACAAGAGACCCAGTACTTC; cdr3_aa: CSAWTSAQETQYF; d_call: TRBD2; v_call: TRBV20-1; j_call: TRBJ2-5; clone_size: .
cdr3_nt: TGCAGCGTGGCGACAGGGAGAACCGGGGAGCTGTTTTTT; cdr3_aa: CSVATGRTGELFF; d_call: TRBD1; v_call: TRBV29-1; j_call: TRBJ2-2; clone_size: few
cdr3_nt: TGTGCCAGCAGTTTATACTTAAGCTCCTACAATGAGCAGTTCTTC; cdr3_aa: CASSLYLSSYNEQFF; d_call: .; v_call: TRBV12-3/TRBV12-4; j_call: TRBJ2-1; clone_size: .
cdr3_nt: TGCAGCTCGAAAGGGGGGTTTAGCACAGATACGCAGTATTTT; cdr3_aa: CSSKGGFSTDTQYF; d_call: .; v_call: TRBV20-1; j_call: TRBJ2-3; clone_size: .
cdr3_nt: TGTGCCAGCAGTTTCCTCAGAATGAACACTGAAGCTTTCTTT; cdr3_aa: CASSFLRMNTEAFF; d_call: .; v_call: TRBV6-5; j_call: TRBJ1-1; clone_size: few
cdr3_nt: TGTGCCAGCAGTTACTCCCCAGGGTCTGGGGCCAACGTCCTGACTTTC; cdr3_aa: CASSYSPGSGANVLTF; d_call: .; v_call: TRBV6-5; j_call: TRBJ2-6; clone_size: few
cdr3_nt: TGTGCCAGCAGCTCTGAGACAAGGGACACTGAAGCTTTCTTT; cdr3_aa: CASSSETRDTEAFF; d_call: .; v_call: TRBV7-3; j_call: TRBJ1-1; clone_size: .
cdr3_nt: TGCAGTGCCAAGAGGGTGATTAGGAATGAGCAGTTCTTC; cdr3_aa: CSAKRVIRNEQFF; d_call: .; v_call: TRBV20-1; j_call: TRBJ2-1; clone_size: few
cdr3_nt: TGTGCCAGCAGCAGGGTATTGCCGAACACCGGGGAGCTGTTTTTT; cdr3_aa: CASSRVLPNTGELFF; d_call: .; v_call: TRBV6-1; j_call: TRBJ2-2; clone_size: few
cdr3_nt: TGTGCCAGATGTCCCGGGACTACACTATCGGGGCAGTTCTTC; cdr3_aa: CARCPGTTLSGQFF; d_call: TRBD2; v_call: TRBV12-3/TRBV12-4; j_call: TRBJ2-1; clone_size: few
cdr3_nt: TGCGCCAGCCGGGACACCCCGACAGATACGCAGTATTTT; cdr3_aa: CASRDTPTDTQYF; d_call: .; v_call: TRBV5-1; j_call: TRBJ2-3; clone_size: .
cdr3_nt: TGTGCCAGCAGCCTCCGTGGAGGGACAGGAGCCACAGATACGCAGTATTTT; cdr3_aa: CASSLRGGTGATDTQYF; d_call: TRBD1; v_call: TRBV11-3; j_call: TRBJ2-3; clone_size: .
cdr3_nt: TGCGCCAGCAGCTCCAGGGTTCGGTTGAACACTGAAGCTTTCTTT; cdr3_aa: CASSSRVRLNTEAFF; d_call: .; v_call: TRBV5-1; j_call: TRBJ1-1; clone_size: .